This entry is about one T cell receptor beta chain. This record belongs to a study of blood T cell repertoires in COVID-19. This table comes from immunoSEQ multiplex PCR, and its TCRdb copy is limited to in-frame clones, with some not included. This table has about 99,000 clones, about 91% appearing once. V lost 5 bases, J lost 7 bases, and 15 bases lay in between. The CDR3 is 14 residues long. Germline CDR1 SGHTA, CDR2 FQGNSA. The TCR sequence derives from a human donor in a cohort sampled during active COVID-19. Sequencing used peripheral blood. V usage is TRBV7-2 and J usage is TRBJ1-5; TRBD1 might be the D (5 bases). CDR3 sequence: CASSRGQRHQPQHF. The CDR3 coding sequence is TGTGCCAGCAGCCGTGGACAAAGGCACCAGCCCCAGCATTTT.